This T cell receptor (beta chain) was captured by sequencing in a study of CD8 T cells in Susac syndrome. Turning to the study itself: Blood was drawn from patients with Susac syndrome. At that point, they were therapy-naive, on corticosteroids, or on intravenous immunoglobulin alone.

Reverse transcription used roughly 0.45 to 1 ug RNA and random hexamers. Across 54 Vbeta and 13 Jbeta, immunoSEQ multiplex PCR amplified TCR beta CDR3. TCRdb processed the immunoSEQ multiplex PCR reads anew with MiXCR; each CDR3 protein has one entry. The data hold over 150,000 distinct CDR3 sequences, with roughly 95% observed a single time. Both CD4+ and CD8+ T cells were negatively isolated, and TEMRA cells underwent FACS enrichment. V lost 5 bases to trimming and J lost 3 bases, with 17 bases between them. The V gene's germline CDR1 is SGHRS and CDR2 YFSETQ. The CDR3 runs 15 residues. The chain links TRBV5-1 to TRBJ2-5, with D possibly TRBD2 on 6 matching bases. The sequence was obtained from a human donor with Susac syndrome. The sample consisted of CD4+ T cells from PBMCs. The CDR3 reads CASRSPGLLEETQYF. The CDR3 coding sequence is TGCGCCAGCAGATCCCCGGGACTCCTCGAAGAGACCCAGTACTTC. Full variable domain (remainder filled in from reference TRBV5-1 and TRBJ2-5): KAGVTQTPRYLIKTRGQQVTLSCSPISGHRSVSWYQQTPGQGLQFLFEYFSETQRNKGNFPGRFSGRQFSNSRSEMNVSTLELGDSALYLCASRSPGLLEETQYFGPGTRLLVL.